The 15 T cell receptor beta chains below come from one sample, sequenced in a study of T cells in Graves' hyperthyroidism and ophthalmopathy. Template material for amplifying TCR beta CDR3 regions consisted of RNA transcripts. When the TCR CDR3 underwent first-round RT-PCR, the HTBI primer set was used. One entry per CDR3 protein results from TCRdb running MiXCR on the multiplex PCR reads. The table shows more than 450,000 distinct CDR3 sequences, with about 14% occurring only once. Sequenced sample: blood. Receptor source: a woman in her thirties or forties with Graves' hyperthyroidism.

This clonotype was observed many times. Written as DNA, the CDR3 is TGTGCCAGCAGCCAGACTAGCGGGGGACGAACAGATACGCAGTATTTT. Translation: CASSQTSGGRTDTQYF. This chain links TRBV11-2 with TRBJ2-3; the match to TRBD2 covers 12 bases. The CDR3 is 16 amino acids. CDR1 is SGHAT, CDR2 FQNNGV, per germline. With 5 bases clipped from V and 3 bases from J, the junction kept 6 bases outside the gene matches. Supplemented by reference TRBV11-2 and TRBJ2-3, the full variable domain reads EAGVAQSPRYKIIEKRQSVAFWCNPISGHATLYWYQQILGQGPKLLIQFQNNGVVDDSQLPKDRFSAERLKGVDSTLKIQPAKLEDSAVYLCASSQTSGGRTDTQYFGPGTRLTVL.

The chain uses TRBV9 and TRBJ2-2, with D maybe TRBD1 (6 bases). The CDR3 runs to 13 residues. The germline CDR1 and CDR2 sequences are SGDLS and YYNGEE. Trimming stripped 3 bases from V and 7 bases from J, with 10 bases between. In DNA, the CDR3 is TGTGCCAGCAGCGGGACAGCTCTCGGGGAGCTGTTTTTT. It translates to CASSGTALGELFF.

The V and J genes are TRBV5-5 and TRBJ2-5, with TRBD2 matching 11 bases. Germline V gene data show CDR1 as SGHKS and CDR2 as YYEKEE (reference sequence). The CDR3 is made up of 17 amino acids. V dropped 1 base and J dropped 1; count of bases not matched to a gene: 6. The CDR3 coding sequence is TGTGCCAGCAGCTTGATGGGACTAGCGGTTGCCCAAGAGACCCAGTACTTC. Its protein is CASSLMGLAVAQETQYF.

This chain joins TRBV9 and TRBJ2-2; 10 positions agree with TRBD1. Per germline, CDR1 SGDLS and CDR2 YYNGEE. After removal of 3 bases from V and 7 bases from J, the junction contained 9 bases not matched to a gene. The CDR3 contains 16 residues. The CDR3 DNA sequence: TGTGCCAGCAGCGCCGGGGACAGGGGTAGAATCGGGGAGCTGTTTTTT. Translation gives CASSAGDRGRIGELFF. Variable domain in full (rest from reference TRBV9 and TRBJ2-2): DSGVTQTPKHLITATGQRVTLRCSPRSGDLSVYWYQQSLDQGLQFLIQYYNGEERAKGNILERFSAQQFPDLHSELNLSSLELGDSALYFCASSAGDRGRIGELFFGEGSRLTVL.

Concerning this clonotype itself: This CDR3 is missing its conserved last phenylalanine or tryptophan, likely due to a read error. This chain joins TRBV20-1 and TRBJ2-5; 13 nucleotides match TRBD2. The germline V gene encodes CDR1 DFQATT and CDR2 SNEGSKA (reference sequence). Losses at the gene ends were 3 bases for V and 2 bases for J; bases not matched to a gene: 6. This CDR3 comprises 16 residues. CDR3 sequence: CSARGGLAGIQETQYL. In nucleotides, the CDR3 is TGCAGTGCTAGGGGGGGACTAGCGGGGATTCAAGAGACCCAGTACCTC.

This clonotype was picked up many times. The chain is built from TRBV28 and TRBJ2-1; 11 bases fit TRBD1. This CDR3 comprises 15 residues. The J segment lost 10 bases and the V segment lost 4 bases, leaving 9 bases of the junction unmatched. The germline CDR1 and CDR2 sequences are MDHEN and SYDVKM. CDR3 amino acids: CASSSGTGGPREQFF. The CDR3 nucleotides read TGTGCCAGCAGTTCCGGGACAGGGGGTCCTAGAGAGCAGTTCTTC.

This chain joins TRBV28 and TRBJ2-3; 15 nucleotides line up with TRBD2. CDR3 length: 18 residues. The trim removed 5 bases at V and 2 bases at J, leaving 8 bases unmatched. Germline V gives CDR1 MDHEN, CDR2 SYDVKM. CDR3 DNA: TGTGCCAGCAGTGTGCCGGGACTAGCGGGAGGTTCCACAGATACGCAGTATTTT. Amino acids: CASSVPGLAGGSTDTQYF.

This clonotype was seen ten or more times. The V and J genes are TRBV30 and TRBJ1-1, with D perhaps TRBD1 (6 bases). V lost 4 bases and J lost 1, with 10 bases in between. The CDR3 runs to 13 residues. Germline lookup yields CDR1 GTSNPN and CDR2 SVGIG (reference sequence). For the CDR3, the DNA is TGTGCCTGGACGCTGGGGGCGAACACTGAAGCTTTCTTT. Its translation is CAWTLGANTEAFF.

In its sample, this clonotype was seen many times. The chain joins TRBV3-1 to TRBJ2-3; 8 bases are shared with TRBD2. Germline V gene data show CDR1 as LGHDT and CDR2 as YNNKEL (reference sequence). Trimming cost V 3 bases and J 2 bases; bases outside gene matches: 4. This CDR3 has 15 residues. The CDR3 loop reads CASSQSSGTTDTQYF. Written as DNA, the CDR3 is TGTGCCAGCAGCCAGAGTAGCGGGACCACAGATACGCAGTATTTT.

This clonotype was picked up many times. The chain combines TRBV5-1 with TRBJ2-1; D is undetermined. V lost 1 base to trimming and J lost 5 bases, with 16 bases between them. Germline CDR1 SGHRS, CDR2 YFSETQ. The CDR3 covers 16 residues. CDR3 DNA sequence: TGCGCCAGCAGCTTGTGGTCAAACAGCGAGGACAATGAGCAGTTCTTC. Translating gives CASSLWSNSEDNEQFF.

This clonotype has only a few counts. The CDR3: CASSNQGTYEQYF. The CDR3 coding sequence is TGTGCCAGTAGTAATCAGGGTACCTACGAGCAGTACTTC. The chain couples TRBV19 to TRBJ2-7; tentatively, D is TRBD1 (5 bases). This CDR3 is 13 amino acids long. The V end was cut by 4 bases, the J end by 2 bases, with 9 bases between. CDR1 and CDR2 (germline): LNHDA, SQIVND (reference sequence).

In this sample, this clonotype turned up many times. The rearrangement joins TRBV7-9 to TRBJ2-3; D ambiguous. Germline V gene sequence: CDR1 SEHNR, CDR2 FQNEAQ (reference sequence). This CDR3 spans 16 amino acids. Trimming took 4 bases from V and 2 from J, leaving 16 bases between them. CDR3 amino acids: CASSSLNNTLTDTQYF. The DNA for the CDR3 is TGTGCCAGCAGCTCTTTGAATAATACGCTCACAGATACGCAGTATTTT.

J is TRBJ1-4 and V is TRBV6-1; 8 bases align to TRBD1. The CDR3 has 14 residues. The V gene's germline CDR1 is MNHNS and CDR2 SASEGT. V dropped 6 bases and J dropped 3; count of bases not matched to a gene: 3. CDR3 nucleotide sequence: TGTGCCAGCAGATCACAGGGGGCTAATGAAAAACTGTTTTTT. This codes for CASRSQGANEKLFF.

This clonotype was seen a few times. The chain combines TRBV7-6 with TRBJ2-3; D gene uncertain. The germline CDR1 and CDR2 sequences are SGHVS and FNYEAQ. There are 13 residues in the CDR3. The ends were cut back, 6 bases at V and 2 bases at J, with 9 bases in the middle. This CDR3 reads CASSSQPTDTQYF. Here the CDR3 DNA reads TGTGCCAGCAGTTCACAACCCACAGATACGCAGTATTTT.

The CDR3 DNA follows: TGTGCCAGCAGCTTAACAGGCAGCAGTCCCTACGAGCAGTACTTC. Translated, it gives CASSLTGSSPYEQYF. The chain recombines TRBV7-9 with TRBJ2-7; possibly TRBD1 for D (5 bases). The CDR3 sequence is 15 residues long. Germline V gene sequence: CDR1 SEHNR, CDR2 FQNEAQ (reference sequence). V lost 2 bases and J 2 bases, leaving 13 bases between the germline ends. The variable domain in full, with the rest retrieved from reference TRBV7-9 and TRBJ2-7, is DTGVSQNPRHKITKRGQNVTFRCDPISEHNRLYWYRQTLGQGPEFLTYFQNEAQLEKSRLLSDRFSAERPKGSFSTLEIQRTEQGDSAMYLCASSLTGSSPYEQYFGPGTRLTVT.